This T cell receptor beta chain was identified during a study of shared T cell receptors in the human thymus. The germline CDR1 and CDR2 sequences are SGHRS and YFSETQ. This CDR3 has 17 amino acids. J lost 5 bases, V lost 0 bases, and 13 bases had no gene match. Here immunoSEQ multiplex PCR was the method, and the copy in TCRdb shows in-frame clones only, minus some. The top ten hold 0.0095% to 0.011% of the sample, which has approximately 660,000 clones, 88% seen once. These sequences were also reported in another study, on human thymus T cells. As that study records: Donation was from healthy Finnish infants who were having corrective surgery that addressed congenital heart defects. Corrective cardiac operations yielded the resected thymus tissue. Use of V and J genes seemed skewed within the thymic and blood repertoires. Related research described thymic repertoires that were highly overlapping among unrelated individuals.

The chain uses TRBV5-1 and TRBJ2-7, with 8 nucleotides matching TRBD2. The TCR comes from a boy under three years old with a congenital heart defect. The source material was thymocytes. As DNA, the CDR3 is TGCGCCAGCAGCTTGGAGGGGACTAGTAGAGAATCCCACGAGCAGTACTTC. Translation: CASSLEGTSRESHEQYF.